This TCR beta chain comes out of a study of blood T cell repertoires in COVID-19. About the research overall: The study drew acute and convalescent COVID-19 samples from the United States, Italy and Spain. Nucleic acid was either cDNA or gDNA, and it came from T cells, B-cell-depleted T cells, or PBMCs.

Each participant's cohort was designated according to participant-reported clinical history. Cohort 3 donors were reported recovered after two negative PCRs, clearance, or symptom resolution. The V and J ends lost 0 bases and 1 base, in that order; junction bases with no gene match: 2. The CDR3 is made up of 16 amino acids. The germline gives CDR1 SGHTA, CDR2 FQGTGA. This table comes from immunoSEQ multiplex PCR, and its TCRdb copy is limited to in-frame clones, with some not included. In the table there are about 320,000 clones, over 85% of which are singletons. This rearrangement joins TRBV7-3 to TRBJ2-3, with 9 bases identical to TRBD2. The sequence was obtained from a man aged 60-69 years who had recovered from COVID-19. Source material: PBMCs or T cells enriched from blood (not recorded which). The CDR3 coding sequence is TGTGCCAGCAGCTTAACTCCTAGCGGGGGCACAGATACGCAGTATTTT. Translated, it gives CASSLTPSGGTDTQYF.